This T cell receptor beta chain was found in a study of cytomegalovirus exposure and HLA in healthy donors (dated by TCRdb to 2016 to 2017). Background on the whole study: According to a later analysis, one platform produced both the roughly 110 validation repertoires and the 666 repertoires of the first cohort. The study combined high-throughput TCR immunosequencing, statistical association of individual TCRs with disease status, and machine learning to predict cytomegalovirus infection status. The study aimed to test whether cataloging public T cell receptors could reveal signatures of past pathogen exposure. A separate validation cohort of more than 100 different subjects was used in addition to the 666-subject first cohort.

The donors belonged to the validation cohort of around 110 subjects, which was separate from the roughly 700-subject first cohort. Concerning this clone: What this receptor recognizes is not known. No base quality values were provided; no much bigger clone lies one nucleotide off.

Per the germline V gene, LGHNA is the CDR1 and YNFKEQ is the CDR2. Clipping removes 0 bases from V and 5 bases from J, with 6 as the unmatched junction base count. The CDR3 covers 16 residues, taking in both the cysteine and the phenylalanine. Only the CDR3 portion is preserved as DNA: 48 bases, with reading frame beginning at the first base. Library generation was performed with the immunoSEQ multiplex PCR assay. On the authors' methods: To diagnose cytomegalovirus status from the catalog of TCR beta chain sequences, a statistical classification framework was built. Here the immuneACCESS table is served through TCRdb, limited to in-frame sequences with V and J called. Missing clones are a known gap in these copies; in checked studies unresolved V genes cover under half, and the rest lacks a known reason. The D gene and trimming were derived from the DNA, and the V and J assignments and clone size from that table. The sample contains approximately 160,000 clones, roughly 89% of them found a single time. The top ten hold approximately 3% of the sample.

Overall results and qualifications from the work: A later analysis lacked HLA typing for the validation cohort, so it scored co-occurrence in that cohort across all 120 repertoires. A later analysis found that TCRs clustered in the first cohort also tended to co-occur in the approximately 120 validation repertoires, with 94% of cluster scores above 0. Cytomegalovirus status was reported to be diagnosed by the classifier with high specificity and sensitivity in both the original and validation cohorts. Most TCR sequences were seen in very few donors, while some public TCRs were found in many individuals. Three of the identified cytomegalovirus-associated TCR beta chains were confirmed in vitro to be specific for cytomegalovirus antigens. A total of fewer than 200 TCR beta chains were listed by the study as associated with cytomegalovirus. The authors suggested that the approach could potentially be extended to other disease states and immunological phenotypes.

Material for sequencing was PBMCs. The rearranged chain carries TRBV4-2 and TRBJ2-5; 10 of the junction bases match TRBD2. The receptor was isolated from a woman aged 18-29 years in good health and CMV-seropositive. The DNA sequence follows: TGTGCCAGCAGCCAAGATTCAAGCGGGGGGGTCGAGACCCAGTACTTC. Its protein product is CASSQDSSGGVETQYF.